This entry lists 27 T cell receptor beta chains sequenced from one sample in a study of blood T cell repertoires in COVID-19. Sequencing used immunoSEQ multiplex PCR; TCRdb keeps in-frame clones, though not all of them. The sample lists 380,000 or so clones; approximately 90% were seen once. Sequencing was done on a sample of PBMCs or T cells enriched from blood (not recorded which). The receptors were sampled from a woman in her thirties with acute COVID-19.

V and J are TRBV5-1 and TRBJ1-1; tentatively, D is TRBD1 (5 bases). V lost 4 bases to trimming and J lost 11 bases, with 24 bases between them. The CDR3 is 15 residues long. Germline V lookup: CDR1 SGHRS, CDR2 YFSETQ. The CDR3 DNA reads TGCGCCAGCAGCCGGGGGGACGGGGGAGGATTAGGCGCTTTCTTT. The encoded protein is CASSRGDGGGLGAFF.

The V gene is TRBV19, the J gene TRBJ2-3; possibly TRBD1 for D (5 bases). V shed 0 bases and J shed 2 bases, with 6 bases lying between them. Per the germline V gene, CDR1 is LNHDA and CDR2 is SQIVND (reference sequence). CDR3 length equals 14 residues. For the CDR3, the DNA is TGTGCCAGTAGTATAGACAGGGCCACAGATACGCAGTATTTT. It codes for CASSIDRATDTQYF.

The CDR3 region is CASSQELGGSPLHF. CDR3 bases: TGCGCCAGCAGCCAAGAACTCGGAGGGTCACCCCTCCACTTT. This chain connects TRBV4-1 to TRBJ1-6; D remains unclear. V lost 0 bases, J lost 10 bases, and 10 bases lay in between. Germline lookup yields CDR1 MGHRA and CDR2 YSYEKL. The CDR3 length is 14 residues.

The V and J genes are TRBV7-9 and TRBJ1-3; 7 bases match TRBD1. The CDR3 runs 13 residues. Unmatched junction bases numbered 3, after V lost 4 bases and J lost 6 bases. In germline, CDR1 is SEHNR, CDR2 FQNEAQ (reference sequence). DNA for the CDR3: TGTGCCAGCAGCTACCAGGGGGAAAACACCATATATTTT. Its translation is CASSYQGENTIYF.

The chain combines TRBV9 with TRBJ2-2; 7 bases agree with TRBD1. The germline gives CDR1 SGDLS, CDR2 YYNGEE. The V and J ends lost 2 bases and 4 bases, in that order; junction bases with no gene match: 8. This CDR3 comprises 16 residues. CDR3 coding DNA: TGTGCCAGCAGCGTCCGACAGGGATTCGGCACCGGGGAGCTGTTTTTT. Its translation: CASSVRQGFGTGELFF.

The chain joins TRBV5-1 to TRBJ1-3, with 7 bases lining up with TRBD1. CDR3 length: 16 amino acids. V dropped 4 bases and J dropped 3; count of bases not matched to a gene: 10. Germline-derived CDR1 and CDR2 are SGHRS and YFSETQ. The CDR3 sequence is CASSTRVGGSGNTIYF. In DNA, the CDR3 is TGCGCCAGCAGCACCCGGGTAGGGGGCAGTGGAAACACCATATATTTT.

The V and J genes are TRBV6-5 and TRBJ2-7; perhaps TRBD1 as D (5 bases). The CDR3 length is 13 residues. Trimming took off 8 bases at V and 0 bases at J, with 11 bases between the two ends. Germline-derived CDR1 and CDR2 are MNHEY and SVGAGI. CDR3 in DNA: TGTGCCAGCGGGGCAGGGCTCTCCTACGAGCAGTACTTC. Translated, it gives CASGAGLSYEQYF.

The gene calls are TRBV7-2 and TRBJ1-2; tentative D call: TRBD1 (6 bases). The CDR3 length is 16 residues. Germline assignment: CDR1 SGHTA and CDR2 FQGNSA. Trimming stripped 6 bases from V and 8 bases from J, with 25 bases between. The CDR3 is CASSHRLAGGRGGYTF. CDR3 DNA sequence: TGTGCCAGCAGTCACAGACTAGCGGGGGGCCGCGGAGGCTACACCTTC.

The chain uses TRBV19 and TRBJ1-5; tentative D call: TRBD1 (5 bases). Germline V lookup: CDR1 LNHDA, CDR2 SQIVND (reference sequence). The CDR3 sequence is 15 residues long. V lost 6 bases and J lost 2, with 14 bases in between. The CDR3 region is CASSYPGGGNQPQHF. The CDR3 DNA sequence: TGTGCCAGTAGCTATCCGGGGGGAGGCAATCAGCCCCAGCATTTT.

The J gene is TRBJ2-7, the V gene TRBV3-1 (or the pseudogene TRBV3-2); no reliable D call. Germline V CDR1 and CDR2: LGHDT, YNNKEL (reference sequence). The V and J ends lost 4 bases and 6 bases respectively, with 13 bases between them. The CDR3 is 13 amino acids. The CDR3 DNA reads TGTGCCAGCAGCCCCTCCCCGGTAGTCGAGCAGTACTTC. It is translated as CASSPSPVVEQYF.

This rearrangement joins TRBV23-1 to TRBJ2-7; 11 bases fit TRBD2. TRBV23-1 is an ORF, and what it does is uncertain. V lost 0 bases and J lost 4; bases outside the gene matches: 5. This CDR3 comprises 16 residues. The CDR3 DNA is TGCGCCAGCAGTCAATCGATAGCGGGGGGGCTATACGAGCAGTACTTC. Protein product: CASSQSIAGGLYEQYF.

On this clone itself: A much larger clone differs from this one at a single base, so this may be a read error. The rearrangement uses TRBV9 and TRBJ2-7; TRBD1 matches 7 bases. Germline loops: CDR1 SGDLS, CDR2 YYNGEE. V dropped 4 bases and J dropped 0; count of bases not matched to a gene: 4. There are 14 residues in the CDR3. The DNA for the CDR3 is TGTGCCAGCAGCCCTCGGGACAGCTCCTACGAGCAGTACTTC. It specifies CASSPRDSSYEQYF.

The gene calls are TRBV6-2 or TRBV6-3 and TRBJ2-3; weak D call: TRBD2 (7 bases). Looked up from germline, CDR1 is MNHEY and CDR2 is SVGEGT. V was clipped by 1 base and J by 3 bases, with 11 bases between them. The length of the CDR3 is 15 residues. CDR3 DNA sequence: TGTGCCAGCAGTTACTGGGGGGGCGAGACAGATACGCAGTATTTT. This gives the protein CASSYWGGETDTQYF.

The genes are TRBV5-6 and TRBJ1-6; 9 bases match TRBD1. V lost 4 bases, J lost 7 bases, and 9 bases stayed unmatched. Germline-derived CDR1 and CDR2 are SGHDT and YYEEEE. The CDR3 is 16 amino acids. The CDR3 loop reads CASSPQTGGGNSPLHF. The CDR3 DNA reads as TGTGCCAGCAGCCCTCAGACAGGGGGAGGCAATTCACCCCTCCACTTT.

The rearrangement uses TRBV5-1 and TRBJ2-7, with 7 bases aligning to TRBD2. Germline V gene lookup returns CDR1 SGHRS and CDR2 YFSETQ. CDR3 length equals 13 residues. V dropped 2 bases and J dropped 6; count of bases not matched to a gene: 5. The CDR3 DNA reads TGCGCCAGCAGCTTCTACGGGGGGTTCGAGCAGTACTTC. Amino acid sequence: CASSFYGGFEQYF.

Written as DNA, the CDR3 is TGTGCCAGTAGTATAGATCGCGGCAGTGCGGGGAATCAGCCCCAGCATTTT. Translated: CASSIDRGSAGNQPQHF. This chain joins TRBV19 and TRBJ1-5; D gene uncertain. The CDR3 has 17 residues. Trimming removed 0 bases from V and 4 bases from J, with 16 bases in between. From germline, CDR1 is LNHDA and CDR2 SQIVND (reference sequence).

The V call is TRBV27, the J call TRBJ2-3; 8 bases align to TRBD1. Per germline, CDR1 MNHEY and CDR2 SMNVEV (reference sequence). The V gene end was trimmed by 6 bases and the J gene end by 0 bases; junction bases not matched to a gene: 8. The CDR3 runs to 16 residues. This chain's CDR3 is CASSLPGDRSTDTQYF. CDR3 DNA sequence: TGTGCCAGCAGCCTACCTGGGGACAGGAGCACAGATACGCAGTATTTT.

The chain carries TRBV4-1 and TRBJ1-1; no clear D. The CDR3 length is 17 residues. Germline V gene lookup returns CDR1 MGHRA and CDR2 YSYEKL. V was cut by 2 bases and J by 0 bases, with 16 bases left in between. CDR3 nucleotide sequence: TGCGCCAGCAGCCAACCTACGCGCGGGCCTTTGAACACTGAAGCTTTCTTT. It yields the protein CASSQPTRGPLNTEAFF.

The V and J genes are TRBV15 and TRBJ1-1; D uncertain. Germline CDR1 LNHNV, CDR2 YYDKDF (reference sequence). The ends were cut back, 3 bases at V and 11 bases at J, with 16 bases in the middle. The length of the CDR3 is 13 residues. The CDR3 coding sequence is TGTGCCACCAGCAGGTTAGCAATGACGGAGGCTTTCTTT. This gives the protein CATSRLAMTEAFF.

The chain has TRBV5-4 and TRBJ2-5; TRBD1 might be the D (5 bases). The CDR3 has 15 residues. The V end lost 6 bases, the J end lost 1 base, and 16 bases lay between the germline ends. Germline loops: CDR1 SGHNT, CDR2 YYREEE (reference sequence). CDR3: CASTPEGALQETQYF. The CDR3 region has the DNA TGTGCCAGCACCCCCGAAGGGGCGCTCCAAGAGACCCAGTACTTC.

V usage is TRBV6-5 and J usage is TRBJ2-7, with 7 nucleotides matching TRBD1. The trim removed 6 bases at V and 5 bases at J, leaving 7 bases unmatched. Germline V lookup: CDR1 MNHEY, CDR2 SVGAGI. The CDR3 is 13 amino acids. CDR3 nucleotide sequence: TGTGCCAGCAGCCCGACAGGGTTCGACGAGCAGTACTTC. Translating gives CASSPTGFDEQYF.

V usage is TRBV19 and J usage is TRBJ1-5, with 7 bases identical to TRBD1. With 9 bases clipped from V and 3 bases from J, the junction kept 14 bases outside the gene matches. The germline V gene encodes CDR1 LNHDA and CDR2 SQIVND (reference sequence). The CDR3 consists of 16 residues. DNA of the CDR3: TGTGCCAGCCAGTATTATTGGACAGGCGACAATCAGCCCCAGCATTTT. Translating it yields CASQYYWTGDNQPQHF.

The chain has TRBV4-3 and TRBJ1-2; 9 bases are shared with TRBD1. The CDR3 loop spans 14 amino acids. Per germline, CDR1 LGHNA and CDR2 YSLEER. The trim removed 4 bases at V and 7 bases at J, leaving 7 bases unmatched. The CDR3, as DNA: TGCGCCAGCAGCCCCGGGACAGGGAATACTGGCTACACCTTC. Its translation: CASSPGTGNTGYTF.

This rearrangement joins TRBV7-2 to TRBJ2-3, with a possible D match to TRBD2 (7 bases). Germline assignment: CDR1 SGHTA and CDR2 FQGNSA. Trimming took 11 bases from V and 1 from J, leaving 22 bases between them. The CDR3 runs 16 residues. In DNA form, the CDR3 reads TGTGCCGGACAAAAGGGGGGGGGCCCTCGCACAGATACGCAGTATTTT. Translation: CAGQKGGGPRTDTQYF.

V and J are TRBV5-5 and TRBJ2-1; the D gene is possibly TRBD1 (5 bases). The CDR3 has 15 amino acids. Germline V lookup: CDR1 SGHKS, CDR2 YYEKEE (reference sequence). V lost 4 bases to trimming and J lost 4 bases, with 15 bases between them. The CDR3 loop is CASSQWLGAYNEQFF. The CDR3 DNA reads TGTGCCAGCAGCCAGTGGCTTGGGGCTTACAATGAGCAGTTCTTC.

This clone occurred once. The chain couples TRBV29-1 to TRBJ2-7; 7 nucleotides match TRBD1. The CDR3 length is 11 residues. Germline trimming cut 7 bases from V and 3 bases from J; bases unmatched to any gene: 3. The germline V gene has CDR1 SQVTM and CDR2 ANQGSEA. The CDR3 region has the DNA TGCAGCGGGTCAGGGGGCTACGAGCAGTACTTC. This translates into CSGSGGYEQYF.

The chain employs TRBV6-2 or TRBV6-3 and TRBJ2-2; 7 bases are a match to TRBD1. The CDR3 is 16 residues long. With V trimmed by 2 bases and J by 0 bases, 3 bases remained unmatched. Germline lookup yields CDR1 MNHEY and CDR2 SVGEGT. CDR3 protein: CASSYRDSTNTGELFF. For the CDR3, the DNA is TGTGCCAGCAGTTACCGGGACAGCACGAACACCGGGGAGCTGTTTTTT.